These T cell receptor beta chains were read from a single sample in a study of OX40 agonist ivuxolimab in advanced cancers. Profiling relied on immunoSEQ multiplex PCR, and the TCRdb table lists in-frame clones only, not all of them. The sample has some 52,000 clones; approximately 94% are singletons. The specimen comprised CD4+ or CD8+ T cells sorted from blood, sampled in a trial of the OX40 agonist ivuxolimab. The source of these receptors is an adult with an advanced solid tumor such as melanoma, head and neck, liver or kidney cancer. Each CDR3 is given with its conserved first and last residue. Fields, in order: D gene, J gene, V gene, clone size, CDR3 DNA, CDR3 protein. The D gene is left open where the match is weak. Clone size appears in some rows only: once, few, many, or a class for an expanded clone.

D: TRBD2
J: TRBJ2-7
V: TRBV7-8
size: once
DNA: TGTGCCAGCAGCTTAGATGTCAGGGAGGGGTCCTACGAGCAGTACTTC
CDR3: CASSLDVREGSYEQYF

D: .
J: TRBJ2-5
V: TRBV11-1
size: .
DNA: TGTGCCAGCAGCCCTTCGGAGAGCCTGCAGGAGACCCAGTACTTC
CDR3: CASSPSESLQETQYF

D: .
J: TRBJ2-2
V: TRBV7-6
size: once
DNA: TGTGCCAGCAGCTTAGGAAGCACCGGGGAGCTGTTTTTT
CDR3: CASSLGSTGELFF

D: .
J: TRBJ2-3
V: TRBV9
size: .
DNA: TGTGCCAGCAGCGTGGGGCTGGGAGTCACAGATACGCAGTATTTT
CDR3: CASSVGLGVTDTQYF

D: TRBD2
J: TRBJ2-7
V: TRBV9
size: .
DNA: TGTGCCAGCAGCGAAGGGACTAGCGAGTACGAGCAGTACTTC
CDR3: CASSEGTSEYEQYF

D: .
J: TRBJ1-1
V: TRBV10-2
size: .
DNA: TGCGCCAGCAGTGAGCCAGGGGTCGCTGAAGCTTTCTTT
CDR3: CASSEPGVAEAFF

D: .
J: TRBJ2-7
V: TRBV28
size: .
DNA: TGTGCCAGCACCTTAGGACGGTACGGCGAGCAGTACTTC
CDR3: CASTLGRYGEQYF

D: .
J: TRBJ1-2
V: TRBV4-3
size: .
DNA: TGCGCCAGCAGCCAAGACTACGGACAGTCCTATGGCTACACCTTC
CDR3: CASSQDYGQSYGYTF

D: .
J: TRBJ1-5
V: TRBV4-2
size: once
DNA: TGTGCCAGCAGCCAAGATGGGAATAGCAATCAGCCCCAGCATTTT
CDR3: CASSQDGNSNQPQHF

D: TRBD1
J: TRBJ2-3
V: TRBV4-3
size: .
DNA: TGCGCCAGCAGCCTAGTGGGACAGGGTGCAGATACGCAGTATTTT
CDR3: CASSLVGQGADTQYF

D: .
J: TRBJ2-5
V: TRBV19
size: .
DNA: TGTGCCAGTAGTATAGACCTAAGACTGAGTACCGAAGAGACCCAGTACTTC
CDR3: CASSIDLRLSTEETQYF

D: .
J: TRBJ2-1
V: TRBV9
size: .
DNA: TGTGCCAGCAGCCAGTCCCACAGTTACAATGAGCAGTTCTTC
CDR3: CASSQSHSYNEQFF

D: .
J: TRBJ1-1
V: TRBV6-5
size: .
DNA: TGTGCCAGCAGTTACTCGGGCGGACTGAACACTGAAGCTTTCTTT
CDR3: CASSYSGGLNTEAFF

D: .
J: TRBJ1-2
V: TRBV13
size: .
DNA: TGTGCCAGCAGCTTAGGGGGGTCGGGTGGCTACACCTTC
CDR3: CASSLGGSGGYTF

D: .
J: TRBJ2-2
V: TRBV29-1
size: few
DNA: TGCAGCGTTGAGAGTGACGGGGAGCTGTTTTTT
CDR3: CSVESDGELFF

D: .
J: TRBJ2-2
V: TRBV9
size: .
DNA: TGTGCCAGCAGCGACAACCGGGAGAGGGCCGGGGAGCTGTTTTTT
CDR3: CASSDNRERAGELFF

D: .
J: TRBJ1-2
V: TRBV30
size: .
DNA: TGTGCCTGGAGTGTAGATGCCAGGGAAGACTATGGCTACACCTTC
CDR3: CAWSVDAREDYGYTF

D: .
J: TRBJ2-1
V: TRBV11-2
size: once
DNA: TGTGCCAGCAGCTTACAACGGATAGCCGGGGGCAATGAGCAGTTCTTC
CDR3: CASSLQRIAGGNEQFF

D: .
J: TRBJ1-2
V: TRBV9
size: .
DNA: TGTGCCAGCAGCGTAGAGGGGCGGGGTGATGGCTACACCTTC
CDR3: CASSVEGRGDGYTF

D: TRBD1
J: TRBJ2-2
V: TRBV9
size: few
DNA: TGTGCCAGCAGCGTAGCCGGGGGACAGGGAGGCTCCGGGGAGCTGTTTTTT
CDR3: CASSVAGGQGGSGELFF

D: TRBD2
J: TRBJ2-7
V: TRBV4-1
size: .
DNA: TGCGCCAGCAGCAAACCGGGACTAGCCTACGAGCAGTACTTC
CDR3: CASSKPGLAYEQYF

D: .
J: TRBJ2-1
V: TRBV4-1
size: .
DNA: TGCGCCAGCAGCCATGGGACCGGTGGGAATGAGCAGTTCTTC
CDR3: CASSHGTGGNEQFF

D: .
J: TRBJ1-1
V: TRBV5-1
size: .
DNA: TGCGCCAGCAGCTGGGGGGATATGAACACTGAAGCTTTCTTT
CDR3: CASSWGDMNTEAFF

D: TRBD2
J: TRBJ2-7
V: TRBV6-5
size: .
DNA: TGTGCCAGCAGTTACTCGACTAGCGCTGCCTACGAGCAGTACTTC
CDR3: CASSYSTSAAYEQYF

D: .
J: TRBJ2-2
V: TRBV6-5
size: .
DNA: TGTGCCAGCAGTTTATTTCTGAACACCGGGGAGCTGTTTTTT
CDR3: CASSLFLNTGELFF

D: .
J: TRBJ2-5
V: TRBV7-8
size: .
DNA: TGTGCCAGCAGCCAAGTGAGGGAAGAGACCCAGTACTTC
CDR3: CASSQVREETQYF

D: .
J: TRBJ2-3
V: TRBV10-3
size: .
DNA: TGTGCCATCAGTGTATCTTCTCAAGTAGATACGCAGTATTTT
CDR3: CAISVSSQVDTQYF

D: .
J: TRBJ2-7
V: TRBV10-3
size: few
DNA: TGTGCCACCTTCGCAGGGGACTCCTACGAGCAGTACTTC
CDR3: CATFAGDSYEQYF

D: .
J: TRBJ1-4
V: TRBV27
size: .
DNA: TGTGCCAGTCGCCGGCGGGGGCCTGTTGAAAAACTGTTTTTT
CDR3: CASRRRGPVEKLFF

D: .
J: TRBJ2-7
V: TRBV19
size: .
DNA: TGTGCCAGTAGTATGGGTACTTCCTACGAGCAGTACTTC
CDR3: CASSMGTSYEQYF

D: TRBD2
J: TRBJ2-3
V: TRBV5-1
size: medium-sized
DNA: TGCGCCAGCAGCGAGACTAGCGGGAGAGCAGATACGCAGTATTTT
CDR3: CASSETSGRADTQYF

D: .
J: TRBJ1-3
V: TRBV28
size: .
DNA: TGTGCCAGCAGTCCCCATACGGCCGGGGGAAACACCATATATTTT
CDR3: CASSPHTAGGNTIYF

D: TRBD2
J: TRBJ2-1
V: TRBV29-1
size: .
DNA: TGCAGCGTTGTAGCGGGAGTCATTTACAATGAGCAGTTCTTC
CDR3: CSVVAGVIYNEQFF

D: .
J: TRBJ2-1
V: TRBV5-1
size: .
DNA: TGCGCCAGCAGCTTGGACCACTACAATGAGCAGTTCTTC
CDR3: CASSLDHYNEQFF

D: .
J: TRBJ2-6
V: TRBV6-5
size: .
DNA: TGTGCCAGCAGTTACATCGATGGGGCCAACGTCCTGACTTTC
CDR3: CASSYIDGANVLTF

D: TRBD1
J: TRBJ2-5
V: TRBV7-6
size: .
DNA: TGTGCCAGCGGAGACAGGGCTCAAGAGACCCAGTACTTC
CDR3: CASGDRAQETQYF

D: TRBD2
J: TRBJ2-5
V: TRBV19
size: .
DNA: TGTGCCAGTAGTACCCGAAGATCAGCGGGAGGGAGATACCAGTACTTC
CDR3: CASSTRRSAGGRYQYF

D: .
J: TRBJ2-5
V: TRBV6-5
size: .
DNA: TGTGCCAGCAGCGAGAGTGGGGAGACCCAGTACTTC
CDR3: CASSESGETQYF

D: .
J: TRBJ2-3
V: TRBV4-2
size: .
DNA: TGTGCCAGCAGCCAAGGAGTAGCGGGCACAGATACGCAGTATTTT
CDR3: CASSQGVAGTDTQYF

D: TRBD2
J: TRBJ2-2
V: TRBV9
size: .
DNA: TGTGCCAGCAGCCCATTCGGACTAGCGGCTAACACCGGGGAGCTGTTTTTT
CDR3: CASSPFGLAANTGELFF

D: TRBD2
J: TRBJ2-2
V: TRBV2
size: .
DNA: TGTGCCAGCAGAGAGCTAGCGGGAGTCACCGGGGAGCTGTTTTTT
CDR3: CASRELAGVTGELFF

D: .
J: TRBJ2-1
V: TRBV9
size: .
DNA: TGTGCCAGCAGCGTAGGTGGGGCCCACTACAGTGAGCAGTTCTTC
CDR3: CASSVGGAHYSEQFF

D: TRBD1
J: TRBJ2-7
V: TRBV11-1
size: .
DNA: TGTGCCAGCAGTCCCCGGGACAGGGTTATGAACGAGCAGTACTTC
CDR3: CASSPRDRVMNEQYF

D: .
J: TRBJ2-3
V: TRBV28
size: .
DNA: TGTGCCAGCAGTTTAAGTGGGGGGACGGATACGCAGTATTTT
CDR3: CASSLSGGTDTQYF

D: .
J: TRBJ1-3
V: TRBV5-5
size: .
DNA: TGTGCCAGCAGCACGGATATCTCTGGAAACACCATATATTTT
CDR3: CASSTDISGNTIYF

D: TRBD1
J: TRBJ2-7
V: TRBV6-5
size: .
DNA: TGTGCCAGCATAGGGACAGGGCTCTACGAGCAGTACTTC
CDR3: CASIGTGLYEQYF

D: TRBD1
J: TRBJ1-6
V: TRBV7-9
size: .
DNA: TGTGCCAGCAGCTCGAGACAGGGGGGCAATTCACCCCTCCACTTT
CDR3: CASSSRQGGNSPLHF

D: .
J: TRBJ2-7
V: TRBV5-6
size: once
DNA: TGTGCCAGCAGCCTTCAAGGGGAGCAGTACTTC
CDR3: CASSLQGEQYF